The entry below gives a single TCR beta chain sequence along with its context. There is no known antigen for this receptor. No per-base quality is available; no much larger clone lies one base away. This sample's time point label indicates: about 28 days (+/-7) after the second vaccine dose. This specimen's treatment or condition label, per the study, means: meningococcal conjugate vaccine given as trial control. Vaccinee samples were obtained from the UK trials COV001 and COV002, which included a single-blind randomized controlled phase 2/3 trial of AZD1222 (ChAdOx1 nCoV-19) in healthy adults. For TCRbeta chain sequencing, PBMC samples from trial participants were taken at day 0 and at day 28 after the second dose. The CDR3 regions of human TCRbeta chains were subjected to immunosequencing. The authors' pipeline ran thus. TCRs in the repertoires were matched against a reference library of SARS-CoV-2-specific TCRs that had been generated with the MIRA antigen-specificity platform. Breadth was defined as the fraction of unique TCRs that were SARS-CoV-2-associated. Depth was defined as the fraction of total T cells that were SARS-CoV-2-associated. Each spike-specific TCR was assigned to its reactive spike region and to a CD4 or CD8 class using the MIRA data. Log10-transformed breadth and depth values were compared by one-way ANOVA with Sidak's multiple comparisons tests. TCRdb re-hosts the immuneACCESS table, in-frame sequences only. Its copies lack some clones; in the studies checked, an unresolved V gene accounts for under half of them, and the cause for the rest is not known. The DNA gave D and trimming, while V, J and clone size come from that table. A total of about 130,000 clones appear in this sample, around 85% of them only once. The top ten constitute approximately 8% of the sample.

This sample was taken from a study of T cell responses to AZD1222 COVID-19 vaccine (dated by TCRdb to 2020 to 2022). A note on the overall study: TCR sequencing covered fewer than 250 trial participants: nearly 210 given two doses of AZD1222 and 26 given two doses of MenACWY control vaccine. Trial participants were enrolled by age into 18-55, 56-69 and 70-plus year subgroups, with approximately 160, 26 and 62 TCR-sequenced participants respectively.

The research as a whole found: Most participants were white British and females outnumbered males, and the authors suggested that clonal diversity may have been underestimated. Conclusions about previously exposed vaccinees were limited because only 5 or 6 AZD1222 recipients were SARS-CoV-2 seropositive at baseline. Because no samples from the day 14 peak response were available, repertoires could be characterized only after the peak T cell response. Reportedly, close to half of the unique spike-specific TCRs recognized epitopes lying outside the regions that are mutated in the B.1.351 and B.1.1.7 variants. The vaccine-associated CD4 TCRs covered the entire spike protein, and the dominant responses fell in regions 160-218 and 743-854. After two AZD1222 doses, spike-specific TCR breadth and depth were significantly higher than at day 0 and than in MenACWY recipients. The 56-69-year group was small, and its depth increase did not reach significance, likely because of low power.

The sequencing used peripheral blood, collected 28 days after the second dose of the MenACWY control vaccine. The clonotype comes from an adult who received the MenACWY meningococcal vaccine as a control.

The CDR3 protein sequence reads: CASAVTGVNGYTF. The DNA sequence is as follows: TGTGCCAGCGCCGTGACAGGGGTGAATGGCTACACCTTC. The chain joins TRBV5-4 to TRBJ1-2; a stretch of 8 junction bases matches TRBD1. The CDR3 spans 13 residues, from the cysteine through the phenylalanine. The read is trimmed to its CDR3 DNA, 39 bases read in frame from base 1. V lost 7 bases and J lost 6 bases, and the count of bases not matched to a germline gene is 8. From a lookup of the germline V gene (reference sequence), CDR1 and CDR2 are SGHNT and YYREEE. Reference TRBV5-4 and TRBJ1-2 genes cover what lies past the CDR3, so the full variable domain is ETGVTQSPTHLIKTRGQQVTLRCSSQSGHNTVSWYQQALGQGPQFIFQYYREEENGRGNFPPRFSGLQFPNYSSELNVNALELDDSALYLCASAVTGVNGYTFGSGTRLTVV.